This T cell receptor (beta chain) was documented in a study of shared clonotypes between healthy human individuals. Broader study findings: Deeper or shallower sequencing was expected to change how clonotypes are shared among donors.

Researchers ran the assay at a deep level. For each subset, genomic DNA was distributed in equal portions over several immunoSEQ plates. The protocol was immunoSEQ multiplex PCR, while the TCRdb copy is restricted to in-frame clones and leaves out a portion. The sample records about half a million clones, around four fifths being singletons. The CDR3 is 13 amino acids. Trimming shortened V by 8 bases and J by 0 bases, and 10 bases separated the two germline ends. Germline CDR1 reads LNHDA; CDR2 reads SQIVND (reference sequence). On this clone: Its antigen is unknown.

The sequenced sample was PBMCs. The chain carries TRBV19 and TRBJ1-1; D is undetermined. The clonotype comes from a woman in her forties in good health. Some clones in this sample may be carry-over from other donors' samples. The CDR3 reads CASSAYMNTEAFF. The CDR3 DNA reads as TGTGCCAGTTCAGCATATATGAACACTGAAGCTTTCTTT.